This is a list of T cell receptor beta chains from one sample in a study of blood T cell repertoires in COVID-19. Sequencing was performed with immunoSEQ multiplex PCR; in TCRdb, only in-frame clones are kept and a portion is missing. In the table there are around 160,000 clones, 80% to 85% of which are singletons. The sequenced sample was peripheral blood. Receptors originate from a human donor in a cohort sampled during active COVID-19. Each CDR3 is given with its conserved first and last residue. The order of the fields is J gene, V gene, clone size, D gene, CDR3 protein, CDR3 DNA. D genes are given only for firm matches. A row's size may be missing; if present it is once, few, many or a size class.

>TRBJ1-2|TRBV2|NA|TRBD1
CASRGDRSQFYGYTF
TGTGCCAGCAGGGGGGACAGGAGTCAATTTTATGGCTACACCTTC
>TRBJ2-4|TRBV28|few|TRBD1
CASSLQGARDIQYF
TGTGCCAGCAGTTTACAGGGGGCGCGCGACATTCAGTACTTC
>TRBJ2-3|TRBV3-1/TRBV3-2|NA|TRBD2
CASSQDRLAGGATDTQYF
TGTGCCAGCAGCCAAGATCGCCTGGCGGGGGGGGCCACAGATACGCAGTATTTT
>TRBJ2-7|TRBV3-1/TRBV3-2|NA|TRBD2
CASSQAGVAYEQYF
TGTGCCAGCAGCCAGGCGGGGGTGGCCTACGAGCAGTACTTC
>TRBJ2-7|TRBV19|once|NA
CASAARHSYEQYF
TGTGCCAGTGCCGCCAGGCACTCCTACGAGCAGTACTTC
>TRBJ2-7|TRBV30|few|TRBD1
CAGWDRGYEQYF
TGTGCCGGATGGGACAGGGGCTACGAGCAGTACTTC
>TRBJ2-1|TRBV7-3|NA|TRBD1
CASSEGQSSYNEQFF
TGTGCCAGCAGCGAGGGACAGAGCTCCTACAATGAGCAGTTCTTC
>TRBJ1-2|TRBV3-1/TRBV3-2|NA|NA
CASSQVLRARDGYTF
TGTGCCAGCAGCCAAGTCCTCAGGGCCCGGGATGGCTACACCTTC
>TRBJ1-2|TRBV27|NA|TRBD1
CASSSPGTAYGYTF
TGTGCCAGCAGTTCCCCCGGGACAGCCTATGGCTACACCTTC
>TRBJ2-1|TRBV5-1|NA|NA
CASSLTLYNEQFF
TGCGCCAGCAGCTTGACCCTATACAATGAGCAGTTCTTC
>TRBJ1-6|TRBV2|NA|NA
CASRPGAGAPSSPLHF
TGTGCCAGCAGACCCGGGGCGGGGGCGCCGAGTTCACCCCTCCACTTT
>TRBJ1-2|TRBV6-5|NA|NA
CASSPGRDFYGYTF
TGTGCCAGCAGTCCTGGACGGGATTTCTATGGCTACACCTTC
>TRBJ2-7|TRBV19|NA|NA
CASSIGGPLEQYF
TGTGCCAGTAGTATAGGGGGGCCGCTGGAGCAGTACTTC
>TRBJ2-1|TRBV10-3|many|NA
CAISPRGIDNEQFF
TGTGCCATCAGCCCGAGGGGGATCGACAATGAGCAGTTCTTC
>TRBJ2-7|TRBV11-3|NA|NA
CASSSNRDYEQYF
TGTGCCAGCAGCTCTAACAGGGACTACGAGCAGTACTTC
>TRBJ1-2|TRBV28|NA|TRBD1
CASSSGQGGGYTF
TGTGCCAGCAGTTCGGGACAGGGTGGTGGCTACACCTTC
>TRBJ2-2|TRBV13|few|TRBD2
CASSSSLAGVTTGELFF
TGTGCCAGCAGCTCTTCGCTAGCGGGGGTCACCACCGGGGAGCTGTTTTTT
>TRBJ1-4|TRBV19|few|NA
CASSTRVTTNEKLFF
TGTGCCAGTAGTACCCGGGTTACAACTAATGAAAAACTGTTTTTT
>TRBJ2-5|TRBV7-2|NA|NA
CASSLPMYQETQYF
TGTGCCAGCAGCTTACCCATGTACCAAGAGACCCAGTACTTC
>TRBJ2-1|TRBV7-9|NA|NA
CASSLDRGSYNEQFF
TGTGCCAGCAGCTTAGATCGGGGCTCCTACAATGAGCAGTTCTTC
>TRBJ1-2|TRBV19|NA|NA
CASSIGQASGYTF
TGTGCCAGTAGTATAGGGCAGGCCAGTGGCTACACCTTC
>TRBJ2-7|TRBV11-2|NA|TRBD1
CASSLIAGDRGSYEQYF
TGTGCCAGCAGCTTAATCGCTGGGGACAGGGGCTCCTACGAGCAGTACTTC
>TRBJ1-1|TRBV19|NA|NA
CASSIGGRGTEAFF
TGTGCCAGTAGTATAGGGGGAAGGGGCACTGAAGCTTTCTTT
>TRBJ2-1|TRBV5-1|NA|TRBD2
CASSLNAGESNEQFF
TGCGCCAGCAGCCTTAATGCGGGGGAGTCCAATGAGCAGTTCTTC
>TRBJ2-7|TRBV5-6|NA|NA
CASSFPGVVYEQYF
TGTGCCAGCAGCTTTCCGGGGGTAGTCTACGAGCAGTACTTC
>TRBJ2-3|TRBV5-1|NA|NA
CASNPPGVGVITDTQYF
TGCGCCAGCAACCCGCCAGGGGTGGGGGTGATAACAGATACGCAGTATTTT